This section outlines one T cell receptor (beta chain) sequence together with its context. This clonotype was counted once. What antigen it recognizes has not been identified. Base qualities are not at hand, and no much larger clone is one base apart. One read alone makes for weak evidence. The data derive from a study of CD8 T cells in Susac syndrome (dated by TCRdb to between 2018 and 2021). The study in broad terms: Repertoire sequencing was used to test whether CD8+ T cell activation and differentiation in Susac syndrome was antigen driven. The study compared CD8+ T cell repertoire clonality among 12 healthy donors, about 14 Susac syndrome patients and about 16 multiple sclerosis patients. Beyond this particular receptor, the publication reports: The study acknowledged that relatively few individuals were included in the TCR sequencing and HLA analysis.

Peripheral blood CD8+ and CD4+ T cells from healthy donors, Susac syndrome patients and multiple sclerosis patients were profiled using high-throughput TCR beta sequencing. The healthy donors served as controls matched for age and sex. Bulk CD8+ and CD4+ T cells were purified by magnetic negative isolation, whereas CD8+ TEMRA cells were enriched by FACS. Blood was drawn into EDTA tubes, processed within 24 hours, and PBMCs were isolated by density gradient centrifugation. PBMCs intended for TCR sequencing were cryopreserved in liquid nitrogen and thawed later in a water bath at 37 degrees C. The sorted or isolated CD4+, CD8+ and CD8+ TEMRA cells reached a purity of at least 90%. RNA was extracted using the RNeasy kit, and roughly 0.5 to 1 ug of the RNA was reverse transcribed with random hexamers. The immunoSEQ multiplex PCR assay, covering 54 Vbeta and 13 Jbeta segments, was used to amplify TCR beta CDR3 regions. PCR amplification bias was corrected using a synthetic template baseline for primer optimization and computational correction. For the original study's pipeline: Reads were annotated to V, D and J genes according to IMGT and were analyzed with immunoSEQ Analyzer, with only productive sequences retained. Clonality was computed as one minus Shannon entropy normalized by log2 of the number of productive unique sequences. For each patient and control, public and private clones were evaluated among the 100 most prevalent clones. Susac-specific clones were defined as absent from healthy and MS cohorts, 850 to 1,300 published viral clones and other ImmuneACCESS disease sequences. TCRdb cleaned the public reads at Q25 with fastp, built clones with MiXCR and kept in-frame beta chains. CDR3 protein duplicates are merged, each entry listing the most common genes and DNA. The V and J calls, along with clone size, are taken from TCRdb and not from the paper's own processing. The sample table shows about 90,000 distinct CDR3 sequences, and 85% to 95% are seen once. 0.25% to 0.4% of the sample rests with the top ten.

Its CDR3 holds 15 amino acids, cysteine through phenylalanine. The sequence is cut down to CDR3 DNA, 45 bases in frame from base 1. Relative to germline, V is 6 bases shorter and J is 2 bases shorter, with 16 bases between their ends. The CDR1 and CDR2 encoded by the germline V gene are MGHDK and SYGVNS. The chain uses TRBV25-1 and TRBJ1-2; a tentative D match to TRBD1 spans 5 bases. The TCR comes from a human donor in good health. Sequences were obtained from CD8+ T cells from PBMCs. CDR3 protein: CASRASGGSNYGYTF. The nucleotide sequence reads TGTGCCAGCAGAGCCTCGGGGGGTTCCAACTATGGCTACACCTTC.